This TCR beta chain was obtained from a study of response to subunit inactivated influenza vaccine. Findings of the study overall: Authors suggested few new T cells are recruited by each seasonal influenza vaccination.

In the case of this clonotype: Antigen specificity is unknown.

Germline assignment: CDR1 MDHEN and CDR2 SYDVKM. V lost 6 bases and J 6 bases, leaving 17 bases between the germline ends. This CDR3 is built from 15 residues. From the RT-PCR reads, TCRdb called clonotypes with MiXCR, one entry per CDR3 protein. The sample lists 650,000 or so distinct CDR3 sequences, 11% to 15% seen once, with 7.5% to 8% in the top ten. The TCR originated in a man in his forties or fifties who received an inactivated influenza vaccine. The material sequenced was PBMCs from blood, taken around 14 days before vaccination. This sequence joins TRBV28 and TRBJ2-2; D may be TRBD1 or TRBD2 (6 bases each). The CDR3 sequence is CASRRGVHRPGELFF. CDR3 bases: TGTGCCAGCAGGAGGGGGGTCCACAGACCCGGGGAGCTGTTTTTT.